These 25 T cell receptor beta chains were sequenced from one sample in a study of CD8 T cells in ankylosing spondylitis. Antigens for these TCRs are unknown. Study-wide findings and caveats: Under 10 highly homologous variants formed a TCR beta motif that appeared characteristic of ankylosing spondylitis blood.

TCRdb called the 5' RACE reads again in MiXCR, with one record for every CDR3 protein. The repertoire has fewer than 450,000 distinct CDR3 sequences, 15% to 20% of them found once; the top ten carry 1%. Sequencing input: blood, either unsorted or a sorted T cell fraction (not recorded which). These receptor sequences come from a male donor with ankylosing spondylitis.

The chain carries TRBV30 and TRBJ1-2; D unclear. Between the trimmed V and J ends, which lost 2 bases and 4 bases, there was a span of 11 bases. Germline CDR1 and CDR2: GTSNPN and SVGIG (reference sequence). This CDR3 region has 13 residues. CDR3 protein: CAWSRTDSYGYTF. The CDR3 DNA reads TGTGCCTGGAGTCGGACGGATAGCTATGGCTACACCTTC.

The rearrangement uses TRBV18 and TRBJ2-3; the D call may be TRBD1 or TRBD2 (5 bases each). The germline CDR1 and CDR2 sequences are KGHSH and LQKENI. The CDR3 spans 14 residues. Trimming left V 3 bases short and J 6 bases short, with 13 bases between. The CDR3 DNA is TGTGCCAGCTCACCGGGGACCGGAGTGGATACGCAGTATTTT. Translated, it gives CASSPGTGVDTQYF. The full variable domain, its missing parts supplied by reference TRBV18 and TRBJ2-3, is NAGVMQNPRHLVRRRGQEARLRCSPMKGHSHVYWYRQLPEEGLKFMVYLQKENIIDESGMPKERFSAEFPKEGPSILRIQQVVRGDSAAYFCASSPGTGVDTQYFGPGTRLTVL.

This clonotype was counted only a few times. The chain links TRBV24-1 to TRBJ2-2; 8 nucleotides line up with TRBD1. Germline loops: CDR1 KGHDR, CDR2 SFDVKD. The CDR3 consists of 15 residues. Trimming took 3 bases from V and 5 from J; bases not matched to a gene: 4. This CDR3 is CATSDPRDRTGELFF. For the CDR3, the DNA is TGTGCCACCAGTGATCCCCGGGACAGGACCGGGGAGCTGTTTTTT.

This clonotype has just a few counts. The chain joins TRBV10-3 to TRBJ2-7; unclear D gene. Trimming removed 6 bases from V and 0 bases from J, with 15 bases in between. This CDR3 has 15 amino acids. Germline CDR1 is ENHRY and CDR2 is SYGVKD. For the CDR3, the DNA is TGTGCCATCAGGAGGACCGACTCCGGCTCCTACGAGCAGTACTTC. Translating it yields CAIRRTDSGSYEQYF.

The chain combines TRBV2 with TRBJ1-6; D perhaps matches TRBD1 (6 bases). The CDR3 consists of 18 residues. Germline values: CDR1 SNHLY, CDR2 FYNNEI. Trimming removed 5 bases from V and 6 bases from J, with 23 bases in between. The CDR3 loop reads CASSPMGARGFGNSPLHF. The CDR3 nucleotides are TGTGCCAGCAGTCCAATGGGGGCTAGGGGATTTGGTAATTCACCCCTCCACTTT.

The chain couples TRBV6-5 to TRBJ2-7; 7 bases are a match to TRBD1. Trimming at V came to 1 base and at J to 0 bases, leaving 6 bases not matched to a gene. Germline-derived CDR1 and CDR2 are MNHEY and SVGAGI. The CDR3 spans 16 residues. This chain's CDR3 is CASSYYRGASSYEQYF. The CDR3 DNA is TGTGCCAGCAGTTACTACAGGGGCGCCAGCTCCTACGAGCAGTACTTC.

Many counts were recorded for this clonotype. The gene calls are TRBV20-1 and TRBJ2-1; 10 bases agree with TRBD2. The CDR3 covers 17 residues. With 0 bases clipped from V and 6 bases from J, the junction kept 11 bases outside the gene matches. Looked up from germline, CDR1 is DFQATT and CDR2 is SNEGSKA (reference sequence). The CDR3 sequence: CSARDGKRGGWGNEQFF. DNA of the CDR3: TGCAGTGCTAGAGATGGGAAGCGGGGGGGCTGGGGCAATGAGCAGTTCTTC.

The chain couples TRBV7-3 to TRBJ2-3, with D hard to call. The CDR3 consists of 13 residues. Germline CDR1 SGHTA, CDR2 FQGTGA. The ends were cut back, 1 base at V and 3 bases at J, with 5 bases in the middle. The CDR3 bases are TGTGCCAGCAGCTTAATCGTAACAGATACGCAGTATTTT. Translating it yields CASSLIVTDTQYF. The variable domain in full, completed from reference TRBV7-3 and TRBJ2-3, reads GAGVSQTPSNKVTEKGKYVELRCDPISGHTALYWYRQSLGQGPEFLIYFQGTGAADDSGLPNDRFFAVRPEGSVSTLKIQRTERGDSAVYLCASSLIVTDTQYFGPGTRLTVL.

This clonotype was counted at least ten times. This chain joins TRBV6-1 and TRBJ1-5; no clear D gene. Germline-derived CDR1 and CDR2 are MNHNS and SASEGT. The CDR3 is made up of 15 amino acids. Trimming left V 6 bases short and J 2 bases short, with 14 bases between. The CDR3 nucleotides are TGTGCCAGCAGCCCACGGTCGGGAGGCAATCAGCCCCAGCATTTT. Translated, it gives CASSPRSGGNQPQHF.

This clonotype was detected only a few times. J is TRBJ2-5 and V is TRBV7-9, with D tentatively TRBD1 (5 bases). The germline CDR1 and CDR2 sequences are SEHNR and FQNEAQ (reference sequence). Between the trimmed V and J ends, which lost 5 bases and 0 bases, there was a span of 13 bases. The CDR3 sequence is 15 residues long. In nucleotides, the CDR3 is TGTGCCAGCAGCATATACGGACACGACCAAGAGACCCAGTACTTC. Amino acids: CASSIYGHDQETQYF.

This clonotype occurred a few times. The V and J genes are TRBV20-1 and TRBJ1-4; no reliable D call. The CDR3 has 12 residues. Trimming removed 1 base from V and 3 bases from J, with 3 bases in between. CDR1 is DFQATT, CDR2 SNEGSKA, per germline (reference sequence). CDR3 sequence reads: CSARGANEKLFF. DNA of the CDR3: TGCAGTGCTAGAGGGGCTAATGAAAAACTGTTTTTT.

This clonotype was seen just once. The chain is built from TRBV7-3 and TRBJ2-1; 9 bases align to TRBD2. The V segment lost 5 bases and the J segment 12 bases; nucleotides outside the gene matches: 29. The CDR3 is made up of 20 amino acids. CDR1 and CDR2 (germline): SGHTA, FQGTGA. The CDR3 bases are TGTGCCAGCAGCCCCACTGTGGTCTTTTTATCGCTAGCGGGGCCCAAAGTGCAGTTCTTC. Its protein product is CASSPTVVFLSLAGPKVQFF.

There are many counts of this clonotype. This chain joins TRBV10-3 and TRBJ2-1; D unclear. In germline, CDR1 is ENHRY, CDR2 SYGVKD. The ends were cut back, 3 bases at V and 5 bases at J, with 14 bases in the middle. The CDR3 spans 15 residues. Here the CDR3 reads CAISDQAKGDNEQFF. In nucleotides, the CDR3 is TGTGCCATCAGTGACCAGGCGAAGGGTGACAATGAGCAGTTCTTC.

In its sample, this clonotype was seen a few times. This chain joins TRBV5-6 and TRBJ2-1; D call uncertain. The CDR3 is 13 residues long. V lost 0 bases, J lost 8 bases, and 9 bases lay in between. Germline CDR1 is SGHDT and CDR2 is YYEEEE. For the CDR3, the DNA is TGTGCCAGCAGCTTGGCCACCGTCCATGAGCAGTTCTTC. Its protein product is CASSLATVHEQFF.

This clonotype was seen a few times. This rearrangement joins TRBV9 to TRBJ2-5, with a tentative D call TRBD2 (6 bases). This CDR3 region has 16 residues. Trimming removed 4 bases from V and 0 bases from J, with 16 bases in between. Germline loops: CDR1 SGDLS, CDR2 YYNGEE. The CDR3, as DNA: TGTGCCAGCAGCCCGACGCCTCTAGCGAACCAAGAGACCCAGTACTTC. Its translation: CASSPTPLANQETQYF.

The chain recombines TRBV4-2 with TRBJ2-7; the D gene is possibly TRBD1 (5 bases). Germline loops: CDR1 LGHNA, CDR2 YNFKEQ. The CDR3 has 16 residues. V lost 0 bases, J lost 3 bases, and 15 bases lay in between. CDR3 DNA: TGTGCCAGCAGCCAAGATCGACAGAAGCCCTACTACGAGCAGTACTTC. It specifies CASSQDRQKPYYEQYF.

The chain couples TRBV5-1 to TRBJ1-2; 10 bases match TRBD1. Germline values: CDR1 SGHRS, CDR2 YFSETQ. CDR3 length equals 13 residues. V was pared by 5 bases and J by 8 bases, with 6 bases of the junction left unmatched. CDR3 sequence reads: CASRPGTGEGYTF. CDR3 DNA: TGCGCCAGCAGGCCCGGGACAGGGGAAGGCTACACCTTC.

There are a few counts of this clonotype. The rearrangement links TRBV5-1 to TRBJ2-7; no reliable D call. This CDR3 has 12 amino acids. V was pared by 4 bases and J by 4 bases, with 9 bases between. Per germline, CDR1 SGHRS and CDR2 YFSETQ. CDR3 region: CASSVPSYEQYF. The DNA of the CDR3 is TGCGCCAGCAGCGTTCCTAGTTACGAGCAGTACTTC.

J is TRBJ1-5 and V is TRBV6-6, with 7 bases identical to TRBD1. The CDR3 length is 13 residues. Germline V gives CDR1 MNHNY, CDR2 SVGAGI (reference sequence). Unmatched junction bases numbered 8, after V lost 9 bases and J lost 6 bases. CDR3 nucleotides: TGTGCCAGTGAACAGGGGTTCGGTCAGCCCCAGCATTTT. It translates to CASEQGFGQPQHF.

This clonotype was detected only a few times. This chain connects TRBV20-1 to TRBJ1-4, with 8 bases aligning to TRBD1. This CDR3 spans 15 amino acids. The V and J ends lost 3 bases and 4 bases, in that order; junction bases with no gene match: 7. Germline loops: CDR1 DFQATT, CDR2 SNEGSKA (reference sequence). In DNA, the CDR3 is TGCAGTGCTAGGCCCATCGACAGGGGTAATGAAAAACTGTTTTTT. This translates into CSARPIDRGNEKLFF.

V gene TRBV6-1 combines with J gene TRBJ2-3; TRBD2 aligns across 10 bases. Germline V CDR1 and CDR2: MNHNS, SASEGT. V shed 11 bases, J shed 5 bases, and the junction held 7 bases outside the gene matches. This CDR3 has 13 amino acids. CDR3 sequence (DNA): TGTGCCGTAAAGCGGGGGGGTAAAGATACGCAGTATTTT. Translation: CAVKRGGKDTQYF.

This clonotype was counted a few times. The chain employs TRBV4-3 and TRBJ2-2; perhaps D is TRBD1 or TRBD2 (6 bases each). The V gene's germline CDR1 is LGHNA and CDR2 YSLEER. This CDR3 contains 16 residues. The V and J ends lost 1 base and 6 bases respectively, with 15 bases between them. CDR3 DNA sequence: TGCGCCAGCAGCCAAGTTCAGGGGTGGGGGGCCGGGGAGCTGTTTTTT. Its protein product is CASSQVQGWGAGELFF.

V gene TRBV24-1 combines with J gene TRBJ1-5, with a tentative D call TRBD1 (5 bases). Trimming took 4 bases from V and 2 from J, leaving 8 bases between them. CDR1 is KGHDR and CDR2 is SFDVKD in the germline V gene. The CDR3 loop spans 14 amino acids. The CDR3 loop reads CATSEAGRNQPQHF. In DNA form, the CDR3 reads TGTGCCACCAGTGAGGCAGGGCGCAATCAGCCCCAGCATTTT.

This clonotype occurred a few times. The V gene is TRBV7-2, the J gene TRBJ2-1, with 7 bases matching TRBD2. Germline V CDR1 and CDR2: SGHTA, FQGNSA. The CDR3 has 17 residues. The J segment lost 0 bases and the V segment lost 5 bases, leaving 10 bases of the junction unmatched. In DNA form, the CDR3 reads TGTGCCAGCAGCCGTAAGATAGGCGGGAGCTCCTACAATGAGCAGTTCTTC. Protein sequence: CASSRKIGGSSYNEQFF.

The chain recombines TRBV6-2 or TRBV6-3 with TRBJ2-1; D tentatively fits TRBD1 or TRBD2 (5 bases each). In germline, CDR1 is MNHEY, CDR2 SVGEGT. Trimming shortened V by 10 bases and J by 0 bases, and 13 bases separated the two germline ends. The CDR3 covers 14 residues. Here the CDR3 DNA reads TGTGCCACCGACGGGGCGACCTCCTACAATGAGCAGTTCTTC. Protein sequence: CATDGATSYNEQFF.